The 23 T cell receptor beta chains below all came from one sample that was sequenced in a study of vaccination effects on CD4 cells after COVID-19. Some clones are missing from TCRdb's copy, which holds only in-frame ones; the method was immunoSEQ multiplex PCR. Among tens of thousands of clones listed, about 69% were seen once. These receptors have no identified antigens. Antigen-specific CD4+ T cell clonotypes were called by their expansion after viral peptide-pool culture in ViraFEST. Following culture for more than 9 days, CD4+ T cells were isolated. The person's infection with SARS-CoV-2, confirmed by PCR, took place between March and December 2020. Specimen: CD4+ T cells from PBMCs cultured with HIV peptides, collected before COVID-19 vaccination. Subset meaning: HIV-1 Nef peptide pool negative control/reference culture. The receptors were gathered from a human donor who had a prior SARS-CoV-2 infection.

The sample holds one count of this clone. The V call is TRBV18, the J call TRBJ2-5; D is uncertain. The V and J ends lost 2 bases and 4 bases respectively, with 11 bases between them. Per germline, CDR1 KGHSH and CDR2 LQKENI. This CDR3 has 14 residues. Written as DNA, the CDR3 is TGTGCCAGCTCACCATCCCAGTCAATAGAGACCCAGTACTTC. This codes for CASSPSQSIETQYF.

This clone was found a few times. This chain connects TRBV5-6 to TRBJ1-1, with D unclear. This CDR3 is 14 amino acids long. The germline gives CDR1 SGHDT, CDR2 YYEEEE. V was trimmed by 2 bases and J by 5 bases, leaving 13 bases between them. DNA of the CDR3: TGTGCCAGCAGCTTTCTATTCCCAGGTACTGAAGCTTTCTTT. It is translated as CASSFLFPGTEAFF.

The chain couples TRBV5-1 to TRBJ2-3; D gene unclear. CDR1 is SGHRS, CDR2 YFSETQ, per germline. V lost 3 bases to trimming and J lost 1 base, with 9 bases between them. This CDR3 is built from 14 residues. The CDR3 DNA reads TGCGCCAGCAGCTCAGACTTAGGCACAGATACGCAGTATTTT. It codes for CASSSDLGTDTQYF.

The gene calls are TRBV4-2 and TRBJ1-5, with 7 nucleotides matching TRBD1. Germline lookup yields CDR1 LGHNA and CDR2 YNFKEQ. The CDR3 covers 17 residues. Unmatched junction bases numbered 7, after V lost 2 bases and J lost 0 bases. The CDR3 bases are TGTGCCAGCAGCCAAATATTGGGGACAGATAGCAATCAGCCCCAGCATTTT. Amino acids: CASSQILGTDSNQPQHF.

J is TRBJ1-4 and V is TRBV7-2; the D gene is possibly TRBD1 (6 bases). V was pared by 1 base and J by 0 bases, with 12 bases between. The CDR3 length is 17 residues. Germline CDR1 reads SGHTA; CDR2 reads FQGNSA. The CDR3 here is CASSLVWDTSTNEKLFF. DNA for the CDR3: TGTGCCAGCAGCTTAGTATGGGACACCTCAACTAATGAAAAACTGTTTTTT.

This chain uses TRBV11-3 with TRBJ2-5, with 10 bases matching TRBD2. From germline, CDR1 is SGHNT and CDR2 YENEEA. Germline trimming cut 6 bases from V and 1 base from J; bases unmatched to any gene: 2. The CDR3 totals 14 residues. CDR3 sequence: CASSKREGQETQYF. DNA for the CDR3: TGTGCCAGCAGTAAGCGGGAGGGCCAAGAGACCCAGTACTTC.

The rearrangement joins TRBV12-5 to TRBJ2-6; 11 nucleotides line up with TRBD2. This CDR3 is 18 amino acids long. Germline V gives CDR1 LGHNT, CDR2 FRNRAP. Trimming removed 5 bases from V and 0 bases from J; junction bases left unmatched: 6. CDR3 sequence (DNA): TGTGCTAGTGGTGCGGGGACTAGCGGAAACTCTGGGGCCAACGTCCTGACTTTC. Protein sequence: CASGAGTSGNSGANVLTF.

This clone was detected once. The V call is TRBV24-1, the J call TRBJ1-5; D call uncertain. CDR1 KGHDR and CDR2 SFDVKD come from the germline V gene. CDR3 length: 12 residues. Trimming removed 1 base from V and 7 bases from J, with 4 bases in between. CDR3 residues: CATSDFGQPQHF. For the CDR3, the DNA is TGTGCCACCAGTGATTTCGGGCAGCCCCAGCATTTT.

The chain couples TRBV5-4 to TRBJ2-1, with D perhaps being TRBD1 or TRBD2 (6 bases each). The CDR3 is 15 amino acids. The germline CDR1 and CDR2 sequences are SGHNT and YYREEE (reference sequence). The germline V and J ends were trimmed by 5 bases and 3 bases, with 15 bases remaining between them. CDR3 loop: CASRRDNHLYNEQFF. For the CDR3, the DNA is TGTGCCAGCAGGCGGGACAATCACCTCTACAATGAGCAGTTCTTC.

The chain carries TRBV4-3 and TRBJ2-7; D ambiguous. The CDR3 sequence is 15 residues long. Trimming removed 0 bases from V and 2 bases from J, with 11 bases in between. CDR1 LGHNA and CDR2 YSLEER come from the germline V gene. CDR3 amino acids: CASSQDRTATYEQYF. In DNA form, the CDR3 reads TGCGCCAGCAGCCAAGATAGGACCGCGACCTACGAGCAGTACTTC.

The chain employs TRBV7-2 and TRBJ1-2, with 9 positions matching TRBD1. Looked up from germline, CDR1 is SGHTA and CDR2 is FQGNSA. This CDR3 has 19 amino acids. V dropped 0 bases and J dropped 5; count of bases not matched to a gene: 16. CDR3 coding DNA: TGTGCCAGCAGCTTAGCTCAACCCTTAGGGACAGGGAAGCTTTATGGCTACACCTTC. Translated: CASSLAQPLGTGKLYGYTF.

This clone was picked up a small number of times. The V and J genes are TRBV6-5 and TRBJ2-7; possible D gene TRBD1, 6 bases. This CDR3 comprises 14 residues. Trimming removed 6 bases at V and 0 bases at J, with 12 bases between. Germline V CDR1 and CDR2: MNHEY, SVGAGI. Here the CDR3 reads CASRRQAFSYEQYF. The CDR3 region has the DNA TGTGCCAGCAGGAGACAGGCTTTCTCCTACGAGCAGTACTTC.

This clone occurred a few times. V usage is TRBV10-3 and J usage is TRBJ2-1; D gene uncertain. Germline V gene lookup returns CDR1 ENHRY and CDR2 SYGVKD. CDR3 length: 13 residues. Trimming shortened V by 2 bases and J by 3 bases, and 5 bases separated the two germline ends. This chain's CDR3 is CAISENLYNEQFF. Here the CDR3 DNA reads TGTGCCATCAGTGAGAACCTCTACAATGAGCAGTTCTTC.

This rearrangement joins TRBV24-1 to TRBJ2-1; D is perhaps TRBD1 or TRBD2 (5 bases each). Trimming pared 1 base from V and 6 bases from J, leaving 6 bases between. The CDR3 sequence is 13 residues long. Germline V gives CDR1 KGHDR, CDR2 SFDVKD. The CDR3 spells CATSDLGTNEQFF. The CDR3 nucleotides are TGTGCCACCAGTGATTTAGGGACCAATGAGCAGTTCTTC.

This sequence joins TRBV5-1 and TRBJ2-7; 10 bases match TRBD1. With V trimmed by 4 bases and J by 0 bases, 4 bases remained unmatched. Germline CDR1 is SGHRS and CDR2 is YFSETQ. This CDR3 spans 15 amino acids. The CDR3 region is CASSVGQGDSYEQYF. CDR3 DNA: TGCGCCAGCAGCGTCGGACAGGGGGACTCCTACGAGCAGTACTTC.

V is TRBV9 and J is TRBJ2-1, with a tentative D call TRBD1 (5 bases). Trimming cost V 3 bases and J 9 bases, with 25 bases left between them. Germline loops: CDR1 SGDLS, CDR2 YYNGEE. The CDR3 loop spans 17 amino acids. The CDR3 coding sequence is TGTGCCAGCAGCGCCCGGACGGGCCATTTAGGTCAGGGTGAGCAGTTCTTC. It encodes CASSARTGHLGQGEQFF.

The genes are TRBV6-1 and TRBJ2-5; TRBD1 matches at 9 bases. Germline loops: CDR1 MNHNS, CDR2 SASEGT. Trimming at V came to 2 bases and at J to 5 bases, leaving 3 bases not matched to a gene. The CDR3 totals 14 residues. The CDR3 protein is CASSETGGAETQYF. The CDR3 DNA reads TGTGCCAGCAGTGAAACAGGGGGCGCCGAGACCCAGTACTTC.

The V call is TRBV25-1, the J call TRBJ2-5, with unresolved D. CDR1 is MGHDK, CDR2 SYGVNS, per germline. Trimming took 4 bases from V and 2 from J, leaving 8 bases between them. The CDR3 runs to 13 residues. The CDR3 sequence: CASSAGIQETQYF. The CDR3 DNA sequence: TGTGCCAGCAGTGCTGGCATACAAGAGACCCAGTACTTC.

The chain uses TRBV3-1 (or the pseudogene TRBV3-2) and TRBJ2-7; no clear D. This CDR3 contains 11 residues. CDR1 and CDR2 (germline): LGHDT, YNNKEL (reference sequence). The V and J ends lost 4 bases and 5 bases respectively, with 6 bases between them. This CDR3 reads CASSLKNEQYF. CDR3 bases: TGTGCCAGCAGCCTAAAGAACGAGCAGTACTTC.

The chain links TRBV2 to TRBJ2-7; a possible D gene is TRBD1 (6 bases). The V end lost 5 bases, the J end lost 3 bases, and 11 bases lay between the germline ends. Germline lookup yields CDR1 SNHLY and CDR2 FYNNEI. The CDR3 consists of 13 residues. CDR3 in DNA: TGTGCCAGCAGTCACGACAGGAGCTACGAGCAGTACTTC. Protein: CASSHDRSYEQYF.

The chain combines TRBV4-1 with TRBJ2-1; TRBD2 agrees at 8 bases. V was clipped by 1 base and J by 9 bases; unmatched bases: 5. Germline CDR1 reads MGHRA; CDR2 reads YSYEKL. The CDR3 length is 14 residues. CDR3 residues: CASSQAGGPGEQFF. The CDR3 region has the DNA TGCGCCAGCAGCCAAGCGGGAGGGCCAGGTGAGCAGTTCTTC.

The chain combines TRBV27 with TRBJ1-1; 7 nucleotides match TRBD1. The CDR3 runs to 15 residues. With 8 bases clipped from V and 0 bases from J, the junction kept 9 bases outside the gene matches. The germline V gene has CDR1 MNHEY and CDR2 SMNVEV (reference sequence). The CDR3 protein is CASPGTDSMNTEAFF. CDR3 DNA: TGTGCCAGCCCAGGGACAGACTCAATGAACACTGAAGCTTTCTTT.

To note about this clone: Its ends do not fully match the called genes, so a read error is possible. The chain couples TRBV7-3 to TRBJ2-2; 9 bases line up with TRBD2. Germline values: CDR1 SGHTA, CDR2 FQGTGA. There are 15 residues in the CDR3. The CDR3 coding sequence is TGTGCCAGCAGCTTCTTTGCGGGGGGGCTCATCGGGACCCTTTTT. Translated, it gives CASSFFAGGLIGTLF.